This record concerns one T cell receptor (beta chain) sequence. The antigen remains unidentified. CDR1 and CDR2 (germline): MDHEN, SYDVKM. The V and J ends lost 5 bases and 3 bases respectively, with 8 bases between them. This CDR3 is 14 amino acids long. Clinical symptoms, serum thyroxine, TRAb, thyroid ultrasound and orbital computed tomography informed diagnoses. Researchers took RNA transcripts and amplified the TCR beta CDR3 regions from them. In the first-round RT-PCR of the TCR CDR3, the HTBI primer set was used. TCRdb independently ran MiXCR on the multiplex PCR reads; one entry per CDR3 protein. The data contain approximately 640,000 distinct CDR3 sequences, less than 45% of them singletons. This sample was taken from a study of T cells in Graves' hyperthyroidism and ophthalmopathy. Whole-study results and caveats: Ophthalmopathy, as predicted by the model, came a median about six months after the prediction. Researchers report that a 13 V-J model separated ophthalmopathy from stable hyperthyroidism. Most clonotypes that expanded in the thyroid above 0.001 also showed up in blood.

The genes are TRBV28 and TRBJ1-6; D is uncertain. Sequenced material: peripheral blood or thyroid tissue (not recorded which). This clonotype was sampled from an adult man with Graves' disease, either hyperthyroidism or ophthalmopathy (not recorded which). This chain's CDR3 is CASSNGLYNSPLHF. DNA for the CDR3: TGTGCCAGCAGTAACGGACTCTATAATTCACCCCTCCACTTT.